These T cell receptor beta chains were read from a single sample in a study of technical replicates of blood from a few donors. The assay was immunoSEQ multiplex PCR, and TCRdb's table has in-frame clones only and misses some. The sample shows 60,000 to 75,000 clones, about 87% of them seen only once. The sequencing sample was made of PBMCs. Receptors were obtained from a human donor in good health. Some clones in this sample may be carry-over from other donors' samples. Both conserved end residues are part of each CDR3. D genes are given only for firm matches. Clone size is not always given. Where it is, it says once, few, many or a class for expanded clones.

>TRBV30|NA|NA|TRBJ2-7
CAWSRGYEQYF
TGTGCCTGGAGTAGGGGCTACGAGCAGTACTTC
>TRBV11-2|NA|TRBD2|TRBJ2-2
CASSSTSGTAGELFF
TGTGCCAGCAGCTCTACTAGCGGGACTGCCGGGGAGCTGTTTTTT
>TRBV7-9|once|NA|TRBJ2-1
CASSLISNEQFF
TGTGCCAGCAGTCTGATTAGCAATGAGCAGTTCTTC
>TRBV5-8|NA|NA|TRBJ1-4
CASSHVRVAANEKLFF
TGTGCCAGCAGCCACGTCAGGGTTGCGGCTAATGAAAAACTGTTTTTT
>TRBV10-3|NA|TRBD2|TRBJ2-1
CATSQLAGARSSYNEQFF
TGTGCCACCTCACAACTAGCGGGGGCCCGAAGCTCCTACAATGAGCAGTTCTTC
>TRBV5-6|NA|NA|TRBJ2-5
CASSYLDSGETQYF
TGTGCCAGCAGCTATCTAGACTCCGGGGAGACCCAGTACTTC
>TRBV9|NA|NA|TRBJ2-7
CASSMTGYEQYF
TGTGCCAGCAGCATGACAGGATACGAGCAGTACTTC
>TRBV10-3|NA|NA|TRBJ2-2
CAISPDRLVPGELFF
TGTGCCATCAGTCCGGATCGACTAGTCCCCGGGGAGCTGTTTTTT
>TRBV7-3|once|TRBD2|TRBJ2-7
CASSLSGAGGPAYEQYF
TGTGCCAGCAGCTTAAGCGGGGCGGGAGGGCCTGCCTACGAGCAGTACTTC
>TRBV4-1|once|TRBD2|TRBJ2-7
CASSQGPSGGPLEQYF
TGCGCCAGCAGCCAAGGTCCTAGCGGGGGCCCCCTCGAGCAGTACTTC
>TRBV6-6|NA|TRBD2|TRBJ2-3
CASSYSPGGIDTQYF
TGTGCCAGCAGTTACTCGCCGGGAGGGATAGATACGCAGTATTTT
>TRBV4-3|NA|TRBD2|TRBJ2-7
CASSPALAGSYEQYF
TGCGCCAGCAGCCCGGCACTAGCGGGTAGCTACGAGCAGTACTTC
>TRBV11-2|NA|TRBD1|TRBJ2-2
CASSPLDRNTGELFF
TGTGCCAGCAGCCCACTGGACAGGAATACCGGGGAGCTGTTTTTT
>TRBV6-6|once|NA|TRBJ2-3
CASSLRGGAEDTQYF
TGTGCCAGCAGCCTTAGGGGGGGGGCGGAGGATACGCAGTATTTT
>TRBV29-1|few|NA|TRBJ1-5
CSVAGDNSNQPQHF
TGCAGCGTTGCCGGGGACAATAGCAATCAGCCCCAGCATTTT
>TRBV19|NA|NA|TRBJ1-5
CASSPQGSNQPQHF
TGTGCCAGTAGTCCACAGGGTAGCAATCAGCCCCAGCATTTT
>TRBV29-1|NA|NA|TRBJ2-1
CSVPKFNEQFF
TGCAGCGTCCCCAAATTCAATGAGCAGTTCTTC
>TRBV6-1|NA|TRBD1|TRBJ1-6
CASSSRGRESPLHF
TGTGCCAGCAGCTCGAGGGGGCGCGAATCACCCCTCCACTTT
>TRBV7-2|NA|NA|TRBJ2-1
CASSSGRGLTYNEQFF
TGTGCCAGCAGCTCGGGAAGGGGGTTAACTTACAATGAGCAGTTCTTC
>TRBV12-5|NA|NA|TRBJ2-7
CASGLVLRGLSYEQYF
TGTGCTAGTGGTTTGGTACTGAGAGGGCTGTCCTACGAGCAGTACTTC
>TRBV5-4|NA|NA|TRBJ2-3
CASSAGASGTDTQYF
TGTGCCAGCTCGGCCGGGGCTAGCGGCACAGATACGCAGTATTTT
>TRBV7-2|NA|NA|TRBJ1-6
CASSLQARALHF
TGTGCCAGCAGCCTACAGGCTCGGGCCCTCCACTTT
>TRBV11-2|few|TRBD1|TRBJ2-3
CASTRGQVSTDTQYF
TGTGCCAGCACCCGGGGACAGGTTAGCACAGATACGCAGTATTTT
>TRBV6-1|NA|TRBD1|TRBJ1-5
CASYPSGGSNQPQHF
TGTGCCAGCTACCCATCAGGGGGCAGCAATCAGCCCCAGCATTTT
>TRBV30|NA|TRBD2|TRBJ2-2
CAWSVWRLAGTGELFF
TGTGCCTGGAGTGTCTGGCGTCTAGCGGGGACCGGGGAGCTGTTTTTT
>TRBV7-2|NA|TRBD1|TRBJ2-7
CASSLDGTASYEQYF
TGTGCCAGCAGCTTAGACGGGACAGCGTCCTACGAGCAGTACTTC
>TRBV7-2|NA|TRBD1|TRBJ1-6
CASSLVGQINSPLHF
TGTGCCAGCAGCTTAGTGGGACAGATAAATTCACCCCTCCACTTT
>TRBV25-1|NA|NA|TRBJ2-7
CASSDSTSSYEQYF
TGTGCCAGCAGTGATAGCACCAGCTCCTACGAGCAGTACTTC
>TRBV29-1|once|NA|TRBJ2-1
CSVRTLSSYNEQFF
TGCAGCGTGCGGACTTTAAGCTCCTACAATGAGCAGTTCTTC